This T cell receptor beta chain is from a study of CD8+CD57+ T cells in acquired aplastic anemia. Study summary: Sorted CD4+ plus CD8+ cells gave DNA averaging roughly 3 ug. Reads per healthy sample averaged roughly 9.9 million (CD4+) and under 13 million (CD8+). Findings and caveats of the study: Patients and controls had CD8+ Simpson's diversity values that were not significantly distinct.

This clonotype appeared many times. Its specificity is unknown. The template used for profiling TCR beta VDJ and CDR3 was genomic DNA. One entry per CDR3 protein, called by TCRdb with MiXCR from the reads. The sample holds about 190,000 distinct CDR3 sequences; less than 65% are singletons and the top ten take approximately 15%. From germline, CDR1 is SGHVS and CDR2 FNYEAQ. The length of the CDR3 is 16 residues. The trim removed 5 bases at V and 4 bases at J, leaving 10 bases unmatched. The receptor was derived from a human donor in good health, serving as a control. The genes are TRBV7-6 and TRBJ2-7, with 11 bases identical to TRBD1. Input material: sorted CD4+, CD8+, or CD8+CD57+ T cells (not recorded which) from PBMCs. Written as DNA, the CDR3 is TGTGCCAGCAGCCCGATAGTAGGGACAGGGGGTTACGAGCAGTACTTC. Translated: CASSPIVGTGGYEQYF.